These T cell receptor beta chains were read from a single sample in a study of monozygotic twins with cystic fibrosis. Assay: immunoSEQ multiplex PCR; the TCRdb copy retains only in-frame clones and omits some. The sample holds over 30,000 clones, 90% to 95% seen once. The sequenced sample was blood. The receptor set was obtained from a boy aged 2-15 years with cystic fibrosis. Both conserved end residues are part of each CDR3. The order of the fields is J gene, clone size, V gene, D gene, CDR3 protein, CDR3 DNA. D genes are given only for firm matches. Only some rows state a clone size, as once, few, many or a class for expanded clones.

>TRBJ2-1|once|TRBV6-5|TRBD2
CASSPGGGDNEQFF
TGTGCCAGCAGCCCGGGGGGGGGAGACAATGAGCAGTTCTTC
>TRBJ2-7|NA|TRBV7-2|TRBD1
CASSSPGTGKYEQYF
TGTGCCAGCAGCTCACCCGGGACAGGGAAGTACGAGCAGTACTTC
>TRBJ1-1|NA|TRBV5-1|NA
CASSLLGMNTEAFF
TGCGCCAGCAGCTTGCTCGGCATGAACACTGAAGCTTTCTTT
>TRBJ1-6|once|TRBV10-3|NA
CAITQGSGSPLHF
TGTGCCATTACCCAGGGGTCGGGGTCACCCCTCCACTTT
>TRBJ1-2|NA|TRBV5-8|TRBD1
CAKGDRADYGYTF
TGTGCCAAAGGGGACAGGGCGGACTATGGCTACACCTTC
>TRBJ1-1|NA|TRBV7-6|NA
CASSFGRENTEAFF
TGTGCCAGCAGCTTTGGCAGGGAGAACACTGAAGCTTTCTTT
>TRBJ2-2|NA|TRBV7-9|NA
CASSTSGTPGPGELFF
TGTGCCAGCAGTACTTCCGGGACACCCGGACCCGGGGAGCTGTTTTTT
>TRBJ2-7|NA|TRBV6-5|NA
CASSSSTEAYEQYF
TGTGCCAGCAGTTCCTCGACAGAAGCGTACGAGCAGTACTTC
>TRBJ1-2|few|TRBV27|TRBD1
CASSGTAGLGYTF
TGTGCCAGCAGTGGGACAGCGGGCCTGGGCTACACCTTC
>TRBJ2-6|NA|TRBV7-9|TRBD1
CASSFPGQSSGANVLTF
TGTGCCAGCAGCTTTCCGGGACAGAGCTCTGGGGCCAACGTCCTGACTTTC
>TRBJ2-1|NA|TRBV7-6|NA
CASSSYLGGGEQFF
TGTGCCAGCAGCTCCTACCTTGGGGGTGGTGAGCAGTTCTTC
>TRBJ2-7|NA|TRBV11-2|NA
CASSDDPGYTYEQYF
TGTGCCAGCAGCGACGACCCAGGGTACACCTACGAGCAGTACTTC
>TRBJ1-2|NA|TRBV11-2|NA
CASTLNQGIEAYGYTF
TGTGCCAGCACCCTAAACCAGGGCATAGAGGCCTATGGCTACACCTTC
>TRBJ1-2|NA|TRBV29-1|NA
CSVDSYGYTF
TGCAGCGTTGACAGCTATGGCTACACCTTC
>TRBJ1-4|NA|TRBV27|NA
CASSSWGVGNEKLFF
TGTGCCAGCAGTTCATGGGGGGTCGGGAATGAAAAACTGTTTTTT
>TRBJ1-1|NA|TRBV11-1|NA
CASSSRTEAFF
TGTGCCAGCAGCTCTCGTACTGAAGCTTTCTTT
>TRBJ1-6|NA|TRBV5-1|NA
CASSLTPESHSPLHF
TGCGCCAGCAGCTTGACCCCCGAGAGCCATTCACCCCTCCACTTT
>TRBJ2-5|NA|TRBV5-1|NA
CASSLDRPTQETQYF
TGCGCCAGCAGCTTGGACAGGCCAACACAAGAGACCCAGTACTTC
>TRBJ2-7|NA|TRBV5-4|NA
CASSLAGEQYF
TGTGCCAGCAGCTTGGCGGGGGAGCAGTACTTC
>TRBJ1-2|once|TRBV5-4|TRBD1
CASSLGPTGADYGYTF
TGTGCCAGCAGCTTGGGCCCTACAGGGGCAGACTATGGCTACACCTTC
>TRBJ1-1|NA|TRBV11-2|NA
CASDSVDRGLNTEAFF
TGTGCCAGCGATTCAGTGGATCGAGGGCTGAACACTGAAGCTTTCTTT
>TRBJ1-1|once|TRBV6-5|NA
CASSYSNRWGTEAFF
TGTGCCAGCAGTTACTCGAACAGGTGGGGCACTGAAGCTTTCTTT
>TRBJ2-7|NA|TRBV13|NA
CASSLRSLFSYEQYF
TGTGCCAGCAGCTTACGGTCTCTGTTCTCCTACGAGCAGTACTTC